Listed below are T cell receptor beta chains from one sample, sequenced in a study of cytomegalovirus exposure and HLA in healthy donors. Only in-frame clones appear in the TCRdb table, and some are missing; sequencing was by immunoSEQ multiplex PCR. Of about 210,000 clones in the sample, around 80% are singletons; the top ten hold about 0.47%. Sequencing was done on a sample of PBMCs. Source of these receptors: a boy between 10 and 17 years old in good health and CMV-seronegative. The conserved cysteine and the conserved F or W are not part of the CDR3 here. Fields, in order: D gene, V gene, J gene, clone size, CDR3 protein. The D gene is left open where the match is weak. A row's size may be missing; if present it is once, few, many or a size class.

.	TRBV2	TRBJ1-1	.	ASSEGRHQNTEAF
TRBD2	TRBV13	TRBJ2-5	.	ASSLGVAGGKETQY
.	TRBV27	TRBJ2-7	.	ASSSPRPDSHFSEQY
.	TRBV5-8	TRBJ1-2	.	ASYRPGKEGYT
.	TRBV29-1	TRBJ1-2	.	SATVDTSGYGYT
.	TRBV6-1	TRBJ1-1	.	AAGETTEAF
.	TRBV19	TRBJ2-1	.	ASTAGTYPVYEQF
TRBD2	TRBV11-2	TRBJ2-1	few	ASSPFTSGGDNEQF
TRBD1	TRBV5-6	TRBJ1-1	.	ASSLSDRGLIWNTEAF
.	TRBV6-1	TRBJ2-7	.	ASSEAVALSYEQY
.	TRBV27	TRBJ1-2	.	ASSPPTGYGYT
TRBD1	TRBV5-4	TRBJ1-1	.	ASSSTGVPNTEAF
TRBD1	TRBV29-1	TRBJ2-1	.	SVIGTAKSGGEQF
.	TRBV5-4	TRBJ2-7	few	ASSRDGTTTSYEQY
TRBD1	TRBV30	TRBJ1-1	.	AWRRQGGTEAF
TRBD1	TRBV4-1	TRBJ2-4	.	ASSQLGTGGWGRAKNIQY
.	TRBV5-5	TRBJ1-1	once	ASSLGRGWNTEAF
TRBD2	TRBV13	TRBJ2-2	.	ASSLLGLVLPGELF
.	TRBV4-1	TRBJ2-3	.	ASSPPAGIDTQY
.	TRBV7-8	TRBJ1-5	.	ASSFYRDPNQPQH
TRBD1	TRBV19	TRBJ1-2	once	ARTNRGIVYGYT
.	TRBV30	TRBJ1-5	once	AWSGTYDQPQH
TRBD1	TRBV4-2	TRBJ1-2	.	ASSHSLWGQGARGYT
TRBD1	TRBV30	TRBJ1-1	.	AWSRTGGLNTEAF
.	TRBV7-9	TRBJ2-2	.	ATYSGTYTGELF
TRBD1	TRBV7-9	TRBJ2-7	.	ASSPKGQGIYEQY
.	TRBV11-3	TRBJ1-2	.	ASSLGGYGYT